This T cell receptor beta chain was identified in a study of blood T cell repertoires in COVID-19. The overall study: PBMCs, B-cell-depleted T cells, or T cells provided the cDNA or gDNA that made up the material.

The ends were cut back, 0 bases at V and 5 bases at J, with 18 bases in the middle. This CDR3 is 16 amino acids long. CDR1 and CDR2 (germline): SGHNT, YYREEE (reference sequence). In the authors' methods: Amplification of reference gene primers provided the estimated nucleated cell counts. Assay used: immunoSEQ multiplex PCR; TCRdb lists only in-frame clones, some missing. The D gene and trimming were derived from the DNA, and the V and J assignments and clone size from that table. The data contain approximately 240,000 clones, almost 85% of them singletons. The origin of this receptor is a man aged 50-59 years with acute or convalescent COVID-19. The material sequenced was peripheral blood. The J gene is TRBJ2-7, the V gene TRBV5-4; no reliable D call. The CDR3 loop is CASSLGGSIRFNEQYF. The CDR3 nucleotides are TGTGCCAGCAGCTTGGGCGGCTCTATTCGCTTCAACGAGCAGTACTTC.